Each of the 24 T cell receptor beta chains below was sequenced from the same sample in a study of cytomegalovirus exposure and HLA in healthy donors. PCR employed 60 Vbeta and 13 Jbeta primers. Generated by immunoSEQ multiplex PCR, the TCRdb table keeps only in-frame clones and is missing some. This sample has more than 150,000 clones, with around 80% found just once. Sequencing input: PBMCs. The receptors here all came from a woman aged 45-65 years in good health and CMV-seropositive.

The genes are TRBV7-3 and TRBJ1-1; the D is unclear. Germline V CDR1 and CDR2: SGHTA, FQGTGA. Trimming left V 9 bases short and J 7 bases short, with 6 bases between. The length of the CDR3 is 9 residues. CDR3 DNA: TGTGCCAGGGACTATGAAGCTTTCTTT. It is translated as CARDYEAFF. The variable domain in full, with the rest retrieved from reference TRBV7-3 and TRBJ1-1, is GAGVSQTPSNKVTEKGKYVELRCDPISGHTALYWYRQSLGQGPEFLIYFQGTGAADDSGLPNDRFFAVRPEGSVSTLKIQRTERGDSAVYLCARDYEAFFGQGTRLTVV.

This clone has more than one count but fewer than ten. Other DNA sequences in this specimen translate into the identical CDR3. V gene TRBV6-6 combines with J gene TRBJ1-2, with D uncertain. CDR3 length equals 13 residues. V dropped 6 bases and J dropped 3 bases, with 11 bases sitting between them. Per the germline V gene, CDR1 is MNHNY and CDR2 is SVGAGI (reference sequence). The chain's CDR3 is CASSPTGDYGYTF. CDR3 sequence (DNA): TGTGCCAGCAGCCCAACCGGGGACTATGGCTACACCTTC.

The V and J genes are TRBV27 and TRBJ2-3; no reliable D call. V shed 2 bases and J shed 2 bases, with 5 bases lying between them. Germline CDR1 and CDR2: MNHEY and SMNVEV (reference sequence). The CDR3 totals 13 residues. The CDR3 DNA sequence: TGTGCCAGCAGTTTAGGGCTCACAGATACGCAGTATTTT. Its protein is CASSLGLTDTQYF.

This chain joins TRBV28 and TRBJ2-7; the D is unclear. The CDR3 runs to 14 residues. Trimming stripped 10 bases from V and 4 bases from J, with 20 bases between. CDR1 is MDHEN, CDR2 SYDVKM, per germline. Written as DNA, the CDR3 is TGTGCCACCATAGTCAGGCGCTCCTCTTACGAGCAGTACTTC. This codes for CATIVRRSSYEQYF.

The CDR3 spells CASSLSSGGRVLYGYTF. The CDR3, as DNA: TGTGCCAGCAGCTTAAGTTCGGGGGGCCGGGTTTTGTATGGCTACACCTTC. The chain recombines TRBV7-3 with TRBJ1-2; perhaps TRBD1 as D (6 bases). CDR3 size: 17 residues. The ends were cut back, 1 base at V and 5 bases at J, with 20 bases in the middle. CDR1 is SGHTA and CDR2 is FQGTGA in the germline V gene.

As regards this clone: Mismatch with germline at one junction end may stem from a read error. The CDR3 DNA sequence: TGTGCTAGCAGCTTAGGCCTCAGGTCCGATACGCAGTATTTT. This gives the protein CASSLGLRSDTQYF. The rearrangement joins TRBV7-7 to TRBJ2-3; D remains unclear. Germline assignment: CDR1 SSHAT and CDR2 FNYEAQ (reference sequence). There are 14 residues in the CDR3.

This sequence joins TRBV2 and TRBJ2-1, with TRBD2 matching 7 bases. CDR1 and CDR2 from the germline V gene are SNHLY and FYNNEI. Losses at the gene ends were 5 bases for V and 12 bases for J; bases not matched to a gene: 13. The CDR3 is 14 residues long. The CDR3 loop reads CASSSGLVPPAQFF. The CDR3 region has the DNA TGTGCCAGCAGTTCTGGACTAGTGCCCCCGGCGCAGTTCTTC.

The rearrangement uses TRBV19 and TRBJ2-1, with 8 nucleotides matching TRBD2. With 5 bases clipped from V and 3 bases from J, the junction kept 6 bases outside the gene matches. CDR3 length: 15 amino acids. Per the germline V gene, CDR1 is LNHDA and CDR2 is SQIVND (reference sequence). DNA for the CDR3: TGTGCCAGTAGTCCGACAGCGGGGGTCTACAATGAGCAGTTCTTC. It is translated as CASSPTAGVYNEQFF.

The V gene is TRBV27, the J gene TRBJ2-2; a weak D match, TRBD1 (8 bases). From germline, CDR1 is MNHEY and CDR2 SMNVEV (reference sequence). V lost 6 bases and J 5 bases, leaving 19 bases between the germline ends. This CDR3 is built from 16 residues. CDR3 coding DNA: TGTGCCAGCAGGGTTACAGGGGGAGGGTGGACCGGGGAGCTGTTTTTT. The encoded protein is CASRVTGGGWTGELFF.

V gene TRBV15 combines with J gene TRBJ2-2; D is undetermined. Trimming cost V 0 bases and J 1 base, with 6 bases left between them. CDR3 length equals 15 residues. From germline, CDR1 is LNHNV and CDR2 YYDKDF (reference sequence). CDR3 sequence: CATSRDIGNTGELFF. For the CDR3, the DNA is TGTGCCACCAGCAGAGATATCGGGAACACCGGGGAGCTGTTTTTT.

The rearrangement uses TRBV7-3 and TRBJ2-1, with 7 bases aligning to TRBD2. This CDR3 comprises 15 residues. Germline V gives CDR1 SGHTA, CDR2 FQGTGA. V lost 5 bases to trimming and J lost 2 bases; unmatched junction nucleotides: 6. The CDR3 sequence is CASSLQRGPYNEQFF. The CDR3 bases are TGTGCCAGCAGCCTCCAGCGGGGACCCTACAATGAGCAGTTCTTC. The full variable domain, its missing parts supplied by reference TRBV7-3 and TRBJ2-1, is GAGVSQTPSNKVTEKGKYVELRCDPISGHTALYWYRQSLGQGPEFLIYFQGTGAADDSGLPNDRFFAVRPEGSVSTLKIQRTERGDSAVYLCASSLQRGPYNEQFFGPGTRLTVL.

The CDR3 region is CASSSLRTGPYEQYF. DNA for the CDR3: TGTGCCAGCAGCTCCCTGCGGACAGGGCCCTACGAGCAGTACTTC. This chain connects TRBV7-2 to TRBJ2-7, with TRBD1 matching over 8 bases. This CDR3 has 15 amino acids. Trimming took 4 bases from V and 2 from J; bases not matched to a gene: 7. The germline gives CDR1 SGHTA, CDR2 FQGNSA.

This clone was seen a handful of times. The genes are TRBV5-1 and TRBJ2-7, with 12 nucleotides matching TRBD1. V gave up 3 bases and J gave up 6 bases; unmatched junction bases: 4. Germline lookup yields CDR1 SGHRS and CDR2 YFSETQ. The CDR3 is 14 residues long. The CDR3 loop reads CASSSGQGASEQYF. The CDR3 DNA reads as TGCGCCAGCAGCTCGGGACAGGGGGCATCCGAGCAGTACTTC.

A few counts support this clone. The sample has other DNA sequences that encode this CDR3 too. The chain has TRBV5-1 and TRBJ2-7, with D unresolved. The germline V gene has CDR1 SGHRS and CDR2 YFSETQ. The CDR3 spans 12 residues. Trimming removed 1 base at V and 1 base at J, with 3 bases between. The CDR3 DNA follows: TGCGCCAGCAGCTTGTCATCCTACGAGCAGTACTTC. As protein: CASSLSSYEQYF.

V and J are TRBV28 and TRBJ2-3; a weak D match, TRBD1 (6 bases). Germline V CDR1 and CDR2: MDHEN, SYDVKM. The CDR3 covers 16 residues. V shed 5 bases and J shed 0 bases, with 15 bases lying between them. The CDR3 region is CASSRGQSSSTDTQYF. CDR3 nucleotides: TGTGCCAGCAGTCGCGGACAGTCATCTAGCACAGATACGCAGTATTTT.

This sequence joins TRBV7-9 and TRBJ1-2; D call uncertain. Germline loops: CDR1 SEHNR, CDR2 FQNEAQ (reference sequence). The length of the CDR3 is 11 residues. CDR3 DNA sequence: TGTGCGGGCCTCACTAACTATGGCTACACCTTC. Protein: CAGLTNYGYTF.

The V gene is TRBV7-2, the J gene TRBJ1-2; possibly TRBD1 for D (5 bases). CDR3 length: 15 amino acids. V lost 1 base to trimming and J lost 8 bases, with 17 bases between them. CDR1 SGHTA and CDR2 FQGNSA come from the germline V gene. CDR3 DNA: TGTGCCAGCAGCTTAGGAACCTCCGGGGGTCTGGGCTACACCTTC. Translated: CASSLGTSGGLGYTF.

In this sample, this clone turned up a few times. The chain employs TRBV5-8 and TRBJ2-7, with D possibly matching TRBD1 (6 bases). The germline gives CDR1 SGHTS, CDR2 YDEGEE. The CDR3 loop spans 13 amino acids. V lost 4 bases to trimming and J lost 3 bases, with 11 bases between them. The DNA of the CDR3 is TGTGCCAGCAGCCGAAAGGGACACTACGAGCAGTACTTC. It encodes CASSRKGHYEQYF.

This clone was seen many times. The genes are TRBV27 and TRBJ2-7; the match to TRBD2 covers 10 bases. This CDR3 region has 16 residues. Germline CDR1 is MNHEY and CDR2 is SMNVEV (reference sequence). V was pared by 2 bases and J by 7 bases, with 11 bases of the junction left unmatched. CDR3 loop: CASSLGYPSGSREQYF. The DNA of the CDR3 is TGTGCCAGCAGTTTAGGGTATCCTAGCGGGAGTAGGGAGCAGTACTTC.

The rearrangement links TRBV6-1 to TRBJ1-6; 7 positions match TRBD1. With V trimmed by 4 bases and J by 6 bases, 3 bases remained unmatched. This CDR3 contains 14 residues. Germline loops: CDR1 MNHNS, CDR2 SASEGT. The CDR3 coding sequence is TGTGCCAGCAGTGGTGGGGACAGTAATTCACCCCTCCACTTT. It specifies CASSGGDSNSPLHF.

CDR3 protein: CASSPANGGSTGELFF. The CDR3 DNA reads TGTGCCAGCAGCCCAGCAAACGGGGGATCCACCGGGGAGCTGTTTTTT. This rearrangement joins TRBV7-2 to TRBJ2-2, with a tentative D call TRBD2 (6 bases). Germline V gene sequence: CDR1 SGHTA, CDR2 FQGNSA. The CDR3 loop spans 16 amino acids. V was clipped by 5 bases and J by 4 bases, with 17 bases between them.

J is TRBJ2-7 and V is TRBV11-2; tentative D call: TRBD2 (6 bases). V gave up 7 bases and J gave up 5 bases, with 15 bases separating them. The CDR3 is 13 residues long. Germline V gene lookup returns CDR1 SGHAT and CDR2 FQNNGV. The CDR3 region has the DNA TGTGCCAGCACGGGGGACTCCCAGGACGAGCAGTACTTC. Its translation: CASTGDSQDEQYF.

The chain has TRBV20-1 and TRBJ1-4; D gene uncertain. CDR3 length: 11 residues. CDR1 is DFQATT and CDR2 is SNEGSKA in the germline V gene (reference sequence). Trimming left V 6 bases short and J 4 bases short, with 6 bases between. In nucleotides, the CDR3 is TGCAGTGCATCAGATAATGAAAAACTGTTTTTT. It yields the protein CSASDNEKLFF.

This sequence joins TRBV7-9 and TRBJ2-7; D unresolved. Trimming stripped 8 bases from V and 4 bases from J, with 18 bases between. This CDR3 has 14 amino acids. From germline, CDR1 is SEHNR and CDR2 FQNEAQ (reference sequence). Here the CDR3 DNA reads TGTGCCAGCTTTCAAGGAGACGGTTTGTACGAGCAGTACTTC. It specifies CASFQGDGLYEQYF.